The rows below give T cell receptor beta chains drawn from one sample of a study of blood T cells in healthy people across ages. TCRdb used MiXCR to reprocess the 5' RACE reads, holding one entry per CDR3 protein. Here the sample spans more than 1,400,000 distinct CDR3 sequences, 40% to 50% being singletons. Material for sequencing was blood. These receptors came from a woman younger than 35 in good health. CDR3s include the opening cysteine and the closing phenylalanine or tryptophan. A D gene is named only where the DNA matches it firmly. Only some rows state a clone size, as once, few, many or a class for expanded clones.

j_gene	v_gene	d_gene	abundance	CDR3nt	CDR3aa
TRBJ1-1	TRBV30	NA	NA	TGTGCCTGGAGCGCCGACCGGAACACTGAAGCTTTCTTT	CAWSADRNTEAFF
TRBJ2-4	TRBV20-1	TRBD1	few	TGCAGTGCCGGAGACAGGGCATCCAAAAACATTCAGTACTTC	CSAGDRASKNIQYF
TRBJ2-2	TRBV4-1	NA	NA	TGCGCCAGCAGCCAGAGCGAACACGGGGAGCTGTTTTTT	CASSQSEHGELFF
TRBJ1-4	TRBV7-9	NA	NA	TGTGCCAGCAGCTTGAACCAGGGCGGGGGAAAACTGTTTTTT	CASSLNQGGGKLFF
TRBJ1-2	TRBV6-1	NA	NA	TGTGCCAGCAGTGAAAGAGGTGGGACCATGAGTGGCTACACCTTC	CASSERGGTMSGYTF
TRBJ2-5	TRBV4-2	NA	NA	TGTGCCAGCGGAACGGCTAGCGAACGGGAGACCCAGTACTTC	CASGTASERETQYF
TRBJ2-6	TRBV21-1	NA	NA	TGTGCCAGCTCCTCGACAGGGTACGACTCTGGGGCCAACGTCCTGACTTTC	CASSSTGYDSGANVLTF
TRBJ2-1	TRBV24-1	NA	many	TGTGCCACCAGTGGGGCGGGACCTAGAAATGAGCAGTTCTTC	CATSGAGPRNEQFF
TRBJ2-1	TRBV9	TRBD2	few	TGTGCCAGCAGCGTCGGACTAGCCGGGTCGAATGAGCAGTTCTTC	CASSVGLAGSNEQFF
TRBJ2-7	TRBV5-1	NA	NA	TGCGCCAGCAGCCCGGCCGAGGGGGGGTCAAATGAGCAGTACTTC	CASSPAEGGSNEQYF
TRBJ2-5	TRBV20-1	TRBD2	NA	TGCAGTGCTAGCGGGAGGAACCAAGAGACCCAGTACTTC	CSASGRNQETQYF
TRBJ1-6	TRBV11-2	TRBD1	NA	TGTGCCAGCAGCTCCCTGGCAGGGGGAGGAAATTCACCCCTCCACTTT	CASSSLAGGGNSPLHF
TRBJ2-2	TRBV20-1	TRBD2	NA	TGCAGTGCTACCGCCGGGAGCGGGGCCGGGGAGCTGTTTTTT	CSATAGSGAGELFF